This TCR beta chain was profiled in a study of naive and memory T cell subsets. Two oligonucleotides, mixed equimolar, formed the beta constant-region primer covering TRBC1 and TRBC2. The ligated cDNA underwent four PCR rounds using SP2 and nested alpha and beta constant-region primers. A 12-nucleotide UMI and the SP2 primer were added to the cDNA 3' end by oligonucleotide ligation. TCRdb re-called the UMI-ligation and nested PCR reads with MiXCR, one entry per CDR3 protein. The sample records approximately 80,000 distinct CDR3 sequences, 9% being singletons. Cells stained for CD3, CD4, CD8, CD45RA, CD27 and viability were sorted into four CD45RA/CD27 subsets. The germline V gene has CDR1 SGHVS and CDR2 FNYEAQ. J was trimmed by 1 base and V by 4 bases; bases with no gene match: 10. The CDR3 totals 17 residues.

The receptor was derived from a human donor in good health. Sequencing input: naive CD8+ T cells from blood. This chain joins TRBV7-6 and TRBJ1-3; 7 nucleotides align to TRBD1. CDR3 bases: TGTGCCAGCAGCTGGACCCACAGGGGAGAATCTGGAAACACCATATATTTT. Protein: CASSWTHRGESGNTIYF.